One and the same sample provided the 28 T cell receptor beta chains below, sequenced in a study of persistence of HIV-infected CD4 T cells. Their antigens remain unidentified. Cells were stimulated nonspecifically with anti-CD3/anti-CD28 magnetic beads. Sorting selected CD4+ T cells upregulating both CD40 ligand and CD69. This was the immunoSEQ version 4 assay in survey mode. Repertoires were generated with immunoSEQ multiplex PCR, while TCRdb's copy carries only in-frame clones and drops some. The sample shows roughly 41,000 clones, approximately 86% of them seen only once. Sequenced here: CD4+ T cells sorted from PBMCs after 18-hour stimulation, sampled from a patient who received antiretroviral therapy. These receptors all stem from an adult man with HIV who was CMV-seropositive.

The CDR3 DNA follows: TGTGCCAGTAGTTCCCAAGCGGGACATGGGCCCGGACCTGAAGCTTTCTTT. The encoded protein is CASSSQAGHGPGPEAFF. This chain joins TRBV19 and TRBJ1-1; tentatively, D is TRBD1 (6 bases). V was cut by 5 bases and J by 6 bases, with 25 bases left in between. Germline loops: CDR1 LNHDA, CDR2 SQIVND (reference sequence). This CDR3 has 17 residues. Drawing the rest from reference TRBV19 and TRBJ1-1, the complete variable domain is DGGITQSPKYLFRKEGQNVTLSCEQNLNHDAMYWYRQDPGQGLRLIYYSQIVNDFQKGDIAEGYSVSREKKESFPLTVTSAQKNPTAFYLCASSSQAGHGPGPEAFFGQGTRLTVV.

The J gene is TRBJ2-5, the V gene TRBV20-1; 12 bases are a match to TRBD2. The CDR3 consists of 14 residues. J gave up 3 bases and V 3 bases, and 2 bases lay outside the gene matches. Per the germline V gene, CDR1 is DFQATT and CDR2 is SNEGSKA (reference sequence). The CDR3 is CSASWTSGEETQYF. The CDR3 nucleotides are TGCAGTGCTAGTTGGACTAGCGGGGAAGAGACCCAGTACTTC.

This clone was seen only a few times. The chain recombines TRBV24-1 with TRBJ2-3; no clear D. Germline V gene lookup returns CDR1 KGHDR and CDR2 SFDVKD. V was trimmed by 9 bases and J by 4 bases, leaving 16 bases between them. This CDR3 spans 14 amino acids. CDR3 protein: CATSSANNPDTQYF. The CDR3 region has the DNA TGTGCCACCTCGTCAGCCAACAACCCAGATACGCAGTATTTT.

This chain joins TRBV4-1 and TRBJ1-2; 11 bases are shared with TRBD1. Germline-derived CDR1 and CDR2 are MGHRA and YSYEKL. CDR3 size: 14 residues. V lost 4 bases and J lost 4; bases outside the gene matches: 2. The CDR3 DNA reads TGCGCCAGCAGCCGGGACAGGGGGGCCTATGGCTACACCTTC. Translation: CASSRDRGAYGYTF.

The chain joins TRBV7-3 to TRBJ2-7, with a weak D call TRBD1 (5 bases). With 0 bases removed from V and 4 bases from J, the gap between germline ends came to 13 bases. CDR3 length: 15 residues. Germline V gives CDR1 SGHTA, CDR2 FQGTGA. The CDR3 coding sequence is TGTGCCAGCAGCTTAACAGGGGCCTCCACGTACGAGCAGTACTTC. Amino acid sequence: CASSLTGASTYEQYF.

The CDR3: CASSRQGLGQPQHF. As DNA, the CDR3 is TGTGCCAGTAGTAGGCAGGGGCTGGGACAGCCCCAGCATTTT. The V call is TRBV19, the J call TRBJ1-5; D possibly corresponds to TRBD1 (6 bases). Germline loops: CDR1 LNHDA, CDR2 SQIVND (reference sequence). The CDR3 has 14 residues. V lost 4 bases, J lost 7 bases, and 14 bases lay in between.

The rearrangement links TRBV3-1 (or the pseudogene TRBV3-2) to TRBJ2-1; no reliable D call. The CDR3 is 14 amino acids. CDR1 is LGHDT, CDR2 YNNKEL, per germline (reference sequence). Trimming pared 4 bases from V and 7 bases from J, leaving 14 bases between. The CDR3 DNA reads TGTGCCAGCAGCCCGTACGGAGTTTCGAATGAGCAGTTCTTC. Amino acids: CASSPYGVSNEQFF.

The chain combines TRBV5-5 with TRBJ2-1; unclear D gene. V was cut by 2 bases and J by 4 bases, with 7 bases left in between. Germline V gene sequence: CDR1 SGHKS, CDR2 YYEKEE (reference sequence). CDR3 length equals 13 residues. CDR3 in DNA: TGTGCCAGCAGCTTCACAGTGTACAATGAGCAGTTCTTC. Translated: CASSFTVYNEQFF. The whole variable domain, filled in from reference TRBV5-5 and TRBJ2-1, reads DAGVTQSPTHLIKTRGQQVTLRCSPISGHKSVSWYQQVLGQGPQFIFQYYEKEERGRGNFPDRFSARQFPNYSSELNVNALLLGDSALYLCASSFTVYNEQFFGPGTRLTVL.

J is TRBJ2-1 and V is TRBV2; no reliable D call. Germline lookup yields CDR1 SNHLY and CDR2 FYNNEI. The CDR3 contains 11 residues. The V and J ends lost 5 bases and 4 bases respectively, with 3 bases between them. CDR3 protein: CASSTYNEQFF. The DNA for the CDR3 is TGTGCCAGCAGTACATACAATGAGCAGTTCTTC.

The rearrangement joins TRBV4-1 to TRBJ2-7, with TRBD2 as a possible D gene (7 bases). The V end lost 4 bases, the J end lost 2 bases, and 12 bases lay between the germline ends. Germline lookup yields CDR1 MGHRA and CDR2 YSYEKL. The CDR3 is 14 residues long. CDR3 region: CASSLEGGTYEQYF. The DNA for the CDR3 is TGCGCCAGCAGCCTCGAGGGGGGGACCTACGAGCAGTACTTC.

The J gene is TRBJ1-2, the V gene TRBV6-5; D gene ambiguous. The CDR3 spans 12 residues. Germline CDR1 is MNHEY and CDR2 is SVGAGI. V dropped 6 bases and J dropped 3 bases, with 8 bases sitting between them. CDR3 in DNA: TGTGCCAGCAGAAGGACGGACTATGGCTACACCTTC. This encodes CASRRTDYGYTF.

The CDR3: CASSSPFSYEQYF. The CDR3 coding sequence is TGTGCCAGCAGCTCGCCTTTCTCCTACGAGCAGTACTTC. The V and J genes are TRBV7-2 and TRBJ2-7; unclear D gene. The CDR3 loop spans 13 amino acids. V shed 4 bases and J shed 0 bases, with 7 bases lying between them. The V gene's germline CDR1 is SGHTA and CDR2 FQGNSA.

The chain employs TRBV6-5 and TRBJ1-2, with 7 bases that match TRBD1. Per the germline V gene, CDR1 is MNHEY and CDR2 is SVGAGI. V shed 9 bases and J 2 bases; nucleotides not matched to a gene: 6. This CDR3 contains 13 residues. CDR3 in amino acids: CASTYRGNYGYTF. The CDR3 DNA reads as TGTGCCAGTACCTACAGGGGAAACTATGGCTACACCTTC.

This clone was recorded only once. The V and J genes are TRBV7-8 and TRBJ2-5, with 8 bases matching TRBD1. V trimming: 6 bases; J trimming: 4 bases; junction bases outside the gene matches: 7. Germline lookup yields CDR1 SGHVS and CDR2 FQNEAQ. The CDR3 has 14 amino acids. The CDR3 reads CASSYDRGLETQYF. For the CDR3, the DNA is TGTGCCAGCAGTTATGACAGGGGATTAGAGACCCAGTACTTC. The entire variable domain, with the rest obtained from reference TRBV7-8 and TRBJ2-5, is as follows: GAGVSQSPRYKVAKRGQDVALRCDPISGHVSLFWYQQALGQGPEFLTYFQNEAQLDKSGLPSDRFFAERPEGSVSTLKIQRTQQEDSAVYLCASSYDRGLETQYFGPGTRLLVL.

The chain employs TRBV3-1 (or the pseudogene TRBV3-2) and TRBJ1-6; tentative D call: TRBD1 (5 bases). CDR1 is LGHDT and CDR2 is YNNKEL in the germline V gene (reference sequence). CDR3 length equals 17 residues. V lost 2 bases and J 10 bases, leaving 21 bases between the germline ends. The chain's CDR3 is CASSQRTFLQGGSPLHF. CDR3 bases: TGTGCCAGCAGCCAACGCACGTTTCTTCAGGGTGGCTCACCCCTCCACTTT.

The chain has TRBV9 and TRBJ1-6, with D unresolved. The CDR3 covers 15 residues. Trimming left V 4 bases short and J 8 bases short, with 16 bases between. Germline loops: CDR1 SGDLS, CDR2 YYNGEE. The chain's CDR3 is CASSTSFWGDSPLHF. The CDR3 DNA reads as TGTGCCAGCAGCACCTCGTTTTGGGGAGATTCACCCCTCCACTTT. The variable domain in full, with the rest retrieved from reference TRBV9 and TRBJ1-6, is DSGVTQTPKHLITATGQRVTLRCSPRSGDLSVYWYQQSLDQGLQFLIQYYNGEERAKGNILERFSAQQFPDLHSELNLSSLELGDSALYFCASSTSFWGDSPLHFGNGTRLTVT.

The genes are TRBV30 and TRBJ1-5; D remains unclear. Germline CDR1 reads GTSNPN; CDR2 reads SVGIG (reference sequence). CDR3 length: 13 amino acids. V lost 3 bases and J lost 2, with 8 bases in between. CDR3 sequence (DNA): TGTGCCTGGAGGGGCGGCGGCAATCAGCCCCAGCATTTT. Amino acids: CAWRGGGNQPQHF.

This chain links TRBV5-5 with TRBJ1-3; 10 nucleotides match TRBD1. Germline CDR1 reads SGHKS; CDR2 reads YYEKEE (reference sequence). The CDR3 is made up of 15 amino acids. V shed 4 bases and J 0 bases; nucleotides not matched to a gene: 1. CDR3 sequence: CASSRDRGSGNTIYF. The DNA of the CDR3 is TGTGCCAGCAGCAGGGACAGGGGCTCTGGAAACACCATATATTTT.

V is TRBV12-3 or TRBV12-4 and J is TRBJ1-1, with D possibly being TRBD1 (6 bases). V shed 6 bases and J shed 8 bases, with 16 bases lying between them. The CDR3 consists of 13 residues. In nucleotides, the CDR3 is TGTGCCAGCAGAAACTTGGGCGGGGGCGAAGCTTTCTTT. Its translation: CASRNLGGGEAFF.

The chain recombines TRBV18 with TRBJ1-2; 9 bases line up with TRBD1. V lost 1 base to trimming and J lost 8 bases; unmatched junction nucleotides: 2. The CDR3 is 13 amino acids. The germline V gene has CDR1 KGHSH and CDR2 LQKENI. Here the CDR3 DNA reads TGTGCCAGCTCACCACGACAGGGGGACGGCTACACCTTC. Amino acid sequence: CASSPRQGDGYTF.

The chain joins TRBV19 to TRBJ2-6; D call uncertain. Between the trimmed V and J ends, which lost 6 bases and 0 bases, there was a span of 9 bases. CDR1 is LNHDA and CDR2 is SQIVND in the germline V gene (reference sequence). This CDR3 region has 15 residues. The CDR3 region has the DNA TGTGCCAGTAGCCGACGGTACTCTGGGGCCAACGTCCTGACTTTC. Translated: CASSRRYSGANVLTF.

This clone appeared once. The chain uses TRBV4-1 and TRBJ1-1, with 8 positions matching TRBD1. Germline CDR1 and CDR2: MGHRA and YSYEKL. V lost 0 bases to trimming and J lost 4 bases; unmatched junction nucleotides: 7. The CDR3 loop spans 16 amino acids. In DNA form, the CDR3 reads TGCGCCAGCAGCCAAGAGGGGAACAGGGGGTCCACTGAAGCTTTCTTT. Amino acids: CASSQEGNRGSTEAFF.

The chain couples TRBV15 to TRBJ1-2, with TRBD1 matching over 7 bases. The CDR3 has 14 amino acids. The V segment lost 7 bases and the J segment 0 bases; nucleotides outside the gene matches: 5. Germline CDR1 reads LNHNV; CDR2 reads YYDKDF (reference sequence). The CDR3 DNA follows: TGTGCCACCACCACAGGGGAATCTAACTATGGCTACACCTTC. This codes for CATTTGESNYGYTF. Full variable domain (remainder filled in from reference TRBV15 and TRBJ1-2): DAMVIQNPRYQVTQFGKPVTLSCSQTLNHNVMYWYQQKSSQAPKLLFHYYDKDFNNEADTPDNFQSRRPNTSFCFLDIRSPGLGDTAMYLCATTTGESNYGYTFGSGTRLTVV.

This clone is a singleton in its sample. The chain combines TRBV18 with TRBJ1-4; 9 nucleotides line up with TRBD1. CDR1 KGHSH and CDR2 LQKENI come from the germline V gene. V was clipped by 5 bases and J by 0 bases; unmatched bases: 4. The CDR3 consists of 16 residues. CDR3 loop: CASSTGQGTTNEKLFF. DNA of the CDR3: TGTGCCAGCTCAACAGGACAGGGGACAACTAATGAAAAACTGTTTTTT.

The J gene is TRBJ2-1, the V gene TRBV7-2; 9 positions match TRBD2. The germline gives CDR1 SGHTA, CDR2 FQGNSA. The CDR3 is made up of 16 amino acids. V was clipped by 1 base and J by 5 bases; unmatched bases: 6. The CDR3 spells CASSLELAGNNNEQFF. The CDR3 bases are TGTGCCAGCAGCTTAGAGCTAGCGGGAAATAACAATGAGCAGTTCTTC. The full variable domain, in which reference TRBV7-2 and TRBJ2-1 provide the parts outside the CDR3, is GAGVSQSPSNKVTEKGKDVELRCDPISGHTALYWYRQSLGQGLEFLIYFQGNSAPDKSGLPSDRFSAERTGGSVSTLTIQRTQQEDSAVYLCASSLELAGNNNEQFFGPGTRLTVL.

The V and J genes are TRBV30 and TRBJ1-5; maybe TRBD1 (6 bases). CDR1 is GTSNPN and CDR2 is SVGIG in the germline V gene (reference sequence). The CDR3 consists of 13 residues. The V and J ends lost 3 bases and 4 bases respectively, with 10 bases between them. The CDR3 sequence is CAWRAQGNQPQHF. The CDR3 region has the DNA TGTGCCTGGAGGGCACAGGGTAATCAGCCCCAGCATTTT.

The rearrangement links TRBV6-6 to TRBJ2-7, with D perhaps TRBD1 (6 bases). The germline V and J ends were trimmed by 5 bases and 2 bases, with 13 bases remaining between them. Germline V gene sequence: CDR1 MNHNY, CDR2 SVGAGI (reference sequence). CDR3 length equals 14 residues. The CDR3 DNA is TGTGCCAGCAGTCAGGGCAGGGGAGCCTACGAGCAGTACTTC. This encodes CASSQGRGAYEQYF.

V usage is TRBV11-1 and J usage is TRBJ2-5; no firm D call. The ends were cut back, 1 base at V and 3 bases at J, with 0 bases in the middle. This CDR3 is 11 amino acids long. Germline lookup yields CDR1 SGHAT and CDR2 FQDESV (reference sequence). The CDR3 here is CASSLEETQYF. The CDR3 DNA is TGTGCCAGCAGCTTAGAAGAGACCCAGTACTTC.